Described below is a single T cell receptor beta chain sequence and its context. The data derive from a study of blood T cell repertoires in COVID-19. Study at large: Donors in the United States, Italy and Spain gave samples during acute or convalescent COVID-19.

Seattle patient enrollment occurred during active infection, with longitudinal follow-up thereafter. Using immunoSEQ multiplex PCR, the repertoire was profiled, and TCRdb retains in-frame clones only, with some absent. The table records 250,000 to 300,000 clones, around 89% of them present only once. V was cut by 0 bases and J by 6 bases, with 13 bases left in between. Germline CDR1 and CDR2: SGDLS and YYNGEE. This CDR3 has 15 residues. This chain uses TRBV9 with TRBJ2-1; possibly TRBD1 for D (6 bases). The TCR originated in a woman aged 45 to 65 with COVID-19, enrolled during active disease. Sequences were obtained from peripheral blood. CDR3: CASSVVTGTINEQFF. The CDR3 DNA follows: TGTGCCAGCAGCGTAGTCACAGGGACCATCAATGAGCAGTTCTTC.